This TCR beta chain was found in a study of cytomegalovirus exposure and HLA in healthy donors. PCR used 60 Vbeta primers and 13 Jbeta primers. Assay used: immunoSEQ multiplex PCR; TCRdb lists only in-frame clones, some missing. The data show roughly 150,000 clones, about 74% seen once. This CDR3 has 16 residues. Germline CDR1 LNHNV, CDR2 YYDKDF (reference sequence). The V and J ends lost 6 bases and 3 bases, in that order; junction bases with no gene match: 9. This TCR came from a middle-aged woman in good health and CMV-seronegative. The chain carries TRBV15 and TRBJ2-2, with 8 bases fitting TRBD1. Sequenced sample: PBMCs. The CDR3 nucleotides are TGTGCCACCAGGGAAGCGGACAGGGCGGACACCGGGGAGCTGTTTTTT. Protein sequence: CATREADRADTGELFF.